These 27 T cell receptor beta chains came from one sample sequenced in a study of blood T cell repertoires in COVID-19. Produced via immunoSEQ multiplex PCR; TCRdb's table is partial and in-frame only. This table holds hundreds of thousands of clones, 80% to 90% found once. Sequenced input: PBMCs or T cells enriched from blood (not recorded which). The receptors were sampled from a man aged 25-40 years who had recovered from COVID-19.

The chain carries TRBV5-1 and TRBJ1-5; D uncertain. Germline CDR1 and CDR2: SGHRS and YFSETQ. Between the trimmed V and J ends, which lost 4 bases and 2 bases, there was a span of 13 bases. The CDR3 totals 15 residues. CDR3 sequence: CASSVGPEGNQPQHF. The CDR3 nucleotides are TGCGCCAGCAGCGTCGGGCCGGAGGGCAATCAGCCCCAGCATTTT. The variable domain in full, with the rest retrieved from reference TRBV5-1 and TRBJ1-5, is KAGVTQTPRYLIKTRGQQVTLSCSPISGHRSVSWYQQTPGQGLQFLFEYFSETQRNKGNFPGRFSGRQFSNSRSEMNVSTLELGDSALYLCASSVGPEGNQPQHFGDGTRLSIL.

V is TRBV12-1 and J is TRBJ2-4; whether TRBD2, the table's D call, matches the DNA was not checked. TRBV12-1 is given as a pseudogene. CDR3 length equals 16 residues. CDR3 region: CASSFAFCLAKNIQYF. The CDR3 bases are TGTGCCAGCAGCTTTGCGTTTTGTCTAGCCAAAAACATTCAGTACTTC.

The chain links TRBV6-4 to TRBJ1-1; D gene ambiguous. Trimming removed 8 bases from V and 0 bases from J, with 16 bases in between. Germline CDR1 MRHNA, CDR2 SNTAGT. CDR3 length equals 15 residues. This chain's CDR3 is CASGTLDGLNTEAFF. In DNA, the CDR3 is TGTGCCAGCGGTACACTAGATGGATTGAACACTGAAGCTTTCTTT.

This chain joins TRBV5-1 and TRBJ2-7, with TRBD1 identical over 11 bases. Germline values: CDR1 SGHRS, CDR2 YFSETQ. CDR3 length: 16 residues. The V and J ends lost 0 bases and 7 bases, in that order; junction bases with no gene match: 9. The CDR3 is CASSLGSGTGGEEQYF. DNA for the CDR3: TGCGCCAGCAGCTTGGGGTCAGGGACAGGGGGTGAAGAGCAGTACTTC.

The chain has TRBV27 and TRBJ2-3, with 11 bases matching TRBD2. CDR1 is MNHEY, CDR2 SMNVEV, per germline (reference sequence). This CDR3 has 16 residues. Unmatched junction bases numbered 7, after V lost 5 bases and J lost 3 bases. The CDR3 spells CASSHIPSGRTDTQYF. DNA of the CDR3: TGTGCCAGCAGTCACATCCCTAGCGGGAGGACAGATACGCAGTATTTT.

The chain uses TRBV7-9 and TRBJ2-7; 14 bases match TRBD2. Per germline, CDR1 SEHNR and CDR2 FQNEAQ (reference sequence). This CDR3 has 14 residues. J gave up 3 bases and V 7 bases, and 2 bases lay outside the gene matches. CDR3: CASTGLAGGYEQYF. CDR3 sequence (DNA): TGTGCCAGCACTGGACTAGCGGGGGGCTACGAGCAGTACTTC.

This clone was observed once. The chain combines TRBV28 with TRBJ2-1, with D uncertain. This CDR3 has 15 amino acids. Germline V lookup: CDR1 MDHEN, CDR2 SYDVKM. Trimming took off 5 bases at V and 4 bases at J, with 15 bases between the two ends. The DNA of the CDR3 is TGTGCCAGCAGTCGAGGAGCTACGACGTACAATGAGCAGTTCTTC. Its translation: CASSRGATTYNEQFF.

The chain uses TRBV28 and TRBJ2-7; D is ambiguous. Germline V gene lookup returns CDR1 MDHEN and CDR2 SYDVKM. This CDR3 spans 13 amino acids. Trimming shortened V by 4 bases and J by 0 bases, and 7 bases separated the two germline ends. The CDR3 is CASSSPNSYEQYF. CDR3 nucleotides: TGTGCCAGCAGTTCCCCCAACTCCTACGAGCAGTACTTC.

CDR3 sequence reads: CASTSIMNTEAFF. In DNA, the CDR3 is TGTGCCAGCACCTCTATAATGAACACTGAAGCTTTCTTT. J is TRBJ1-1 and V is TRBV5-4; no firm D call. CDR3 length equals 13 residues. Germline CDR1 SGHNT, CDR2 YYREEE (reference sequence). The V end lost 6 bases, the J end lost 0 bases, and 9 bases lay between the germline ends.

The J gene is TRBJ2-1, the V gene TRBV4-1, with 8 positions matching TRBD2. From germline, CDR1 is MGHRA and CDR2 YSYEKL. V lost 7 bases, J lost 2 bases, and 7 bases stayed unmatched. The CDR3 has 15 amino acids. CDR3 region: CASTSGGLAYNEQFF. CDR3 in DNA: TGCGCCAGCACCTCGGGGGGGTTGGCCTACAATGAGCAGTTCTTC.

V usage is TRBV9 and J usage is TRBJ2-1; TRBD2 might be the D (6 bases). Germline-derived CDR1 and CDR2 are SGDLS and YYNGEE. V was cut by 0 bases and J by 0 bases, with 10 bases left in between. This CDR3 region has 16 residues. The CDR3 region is CASSVAPGASYNEQFF. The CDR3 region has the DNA TGTGCCAGCAGCGTAGCTCCGGGAGCCTCCTACAATGAGCAGTTCTTC.

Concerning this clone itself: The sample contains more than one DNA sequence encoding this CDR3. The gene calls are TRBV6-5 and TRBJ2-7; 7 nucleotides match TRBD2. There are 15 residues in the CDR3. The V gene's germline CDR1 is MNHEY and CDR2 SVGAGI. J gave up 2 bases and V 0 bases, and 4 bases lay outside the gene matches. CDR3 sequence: CASSYSGGRPYEQYF. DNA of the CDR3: TGTGCCAGCAGTTACTCTGGCGGGAGACCCTACGAGCAGTACTTC.

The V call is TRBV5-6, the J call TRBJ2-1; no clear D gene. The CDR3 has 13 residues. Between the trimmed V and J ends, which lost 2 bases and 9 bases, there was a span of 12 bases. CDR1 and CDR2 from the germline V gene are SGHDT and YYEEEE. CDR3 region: CASSFSISAEQFF. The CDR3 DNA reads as TGTGCCAGCAGCTTTAGCATTTCTGCTGAGCAGTTCTTC.

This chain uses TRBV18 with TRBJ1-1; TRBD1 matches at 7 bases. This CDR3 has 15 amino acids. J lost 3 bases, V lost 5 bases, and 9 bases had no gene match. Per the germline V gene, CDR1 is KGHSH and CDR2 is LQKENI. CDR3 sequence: CASSAQQGRDTEAFF. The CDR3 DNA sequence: TGTGCCAGCTCAGCTCAACAGGGGCGGGACACTGAAGCTTTCTTT.

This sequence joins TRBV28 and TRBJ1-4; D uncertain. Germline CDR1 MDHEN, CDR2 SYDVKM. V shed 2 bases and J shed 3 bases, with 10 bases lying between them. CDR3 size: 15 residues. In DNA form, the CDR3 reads TGTGCCAGCAGTTTAGTGCCGGGGTCTAATGAAAAACTGTTTTTT. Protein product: CASSLVPGSNEKLFF. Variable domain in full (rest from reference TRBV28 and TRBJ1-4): DVKVTQSSRYLVKRTGEKVFLECVQDMDHENMFWYRQDPGLGLRLIYFSYDVKMKEKGDIPEGYSVSREKKERFSLILESASTNQTSMYLCASSLVPGSNEKLFFGSGTQLSVL.

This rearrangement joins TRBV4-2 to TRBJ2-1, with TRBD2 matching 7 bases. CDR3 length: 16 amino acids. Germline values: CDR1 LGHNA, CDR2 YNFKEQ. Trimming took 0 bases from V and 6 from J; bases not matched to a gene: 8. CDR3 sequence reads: CASSQDGAGVGNEQFF. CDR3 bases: TGTGCCAGCAGCCAAGATGGGGCGGGAGTGGGCAATGAGCAGTTCTTC.

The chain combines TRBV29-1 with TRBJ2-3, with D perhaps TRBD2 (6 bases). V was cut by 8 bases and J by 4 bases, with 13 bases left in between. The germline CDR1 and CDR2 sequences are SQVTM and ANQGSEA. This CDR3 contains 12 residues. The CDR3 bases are TGCAGCTGCGGGCTAGCGTCAGATACGCAGTATTTT. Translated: CSCGLASDTQYF.

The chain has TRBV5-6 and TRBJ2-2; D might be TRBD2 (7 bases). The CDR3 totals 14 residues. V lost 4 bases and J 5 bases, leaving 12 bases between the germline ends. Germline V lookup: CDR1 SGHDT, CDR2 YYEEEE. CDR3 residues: CASSKGGGTGELFF. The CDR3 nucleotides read TGTGCCAGCAGCAAGGGGGGAGGGACCGGGGAGCTGTTTTTT.

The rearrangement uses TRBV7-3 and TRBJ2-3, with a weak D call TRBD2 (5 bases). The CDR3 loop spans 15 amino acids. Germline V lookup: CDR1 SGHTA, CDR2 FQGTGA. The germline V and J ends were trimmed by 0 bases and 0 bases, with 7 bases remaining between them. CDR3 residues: CASSLTGLSTDTQYF. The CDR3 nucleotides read TGTGCCAGCAGCTTAACAGGACTCAGCACAGATACGCAGTATTTT.

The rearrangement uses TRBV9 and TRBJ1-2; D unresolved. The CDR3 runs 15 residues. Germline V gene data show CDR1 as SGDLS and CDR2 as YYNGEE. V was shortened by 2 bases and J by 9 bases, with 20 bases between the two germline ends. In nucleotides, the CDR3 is TGTGCCAGCAGCGTGGCCGACGGTGACTCTTTTAGCTACACCTTC. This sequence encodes CASSVADGDSFSYTF.

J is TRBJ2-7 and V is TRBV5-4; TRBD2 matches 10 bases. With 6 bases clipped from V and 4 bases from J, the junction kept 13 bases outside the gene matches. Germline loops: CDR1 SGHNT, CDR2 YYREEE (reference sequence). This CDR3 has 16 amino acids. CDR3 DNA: TGTGCCAGCACCACAGGCCTAGCGGGAGTAGTATACGAGCAGTACTTC. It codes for CASTTGLAGVVYEQYF.

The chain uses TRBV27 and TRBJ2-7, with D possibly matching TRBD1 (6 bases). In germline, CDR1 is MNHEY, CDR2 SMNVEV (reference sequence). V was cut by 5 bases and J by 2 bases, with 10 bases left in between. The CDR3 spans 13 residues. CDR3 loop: CASSKQGPYEQYF. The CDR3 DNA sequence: TGTGCCAGCAGTAAACAGGGACCCTACGAGCAGTACTTC.

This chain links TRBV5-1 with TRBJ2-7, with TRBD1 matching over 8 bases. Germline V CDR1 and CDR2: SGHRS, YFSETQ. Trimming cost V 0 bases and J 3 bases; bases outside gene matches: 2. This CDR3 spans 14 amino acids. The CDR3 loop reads CASSLVTGGYEQYF. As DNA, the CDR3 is TGCGCCAGCAGCTTGGTAACAGGGGGCTACGAGCAGTACTTC.

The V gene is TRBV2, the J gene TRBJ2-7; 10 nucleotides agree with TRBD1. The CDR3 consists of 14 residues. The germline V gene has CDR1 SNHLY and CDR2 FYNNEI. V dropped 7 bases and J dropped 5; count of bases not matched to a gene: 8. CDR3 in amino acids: CASITGTGVNEQYF. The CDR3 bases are TGTGCCAGCATTACCGGGACAGGGGTCAACGAGCAGTACTTC.

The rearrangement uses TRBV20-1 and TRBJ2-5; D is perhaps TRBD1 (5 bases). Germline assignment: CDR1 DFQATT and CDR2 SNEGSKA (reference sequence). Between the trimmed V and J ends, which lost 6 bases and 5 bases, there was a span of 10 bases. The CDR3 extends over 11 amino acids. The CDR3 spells CSAPKGETQYF. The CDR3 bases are TGCAGTGCCCCAAAGGGGGAGACCCAGTACTTC.

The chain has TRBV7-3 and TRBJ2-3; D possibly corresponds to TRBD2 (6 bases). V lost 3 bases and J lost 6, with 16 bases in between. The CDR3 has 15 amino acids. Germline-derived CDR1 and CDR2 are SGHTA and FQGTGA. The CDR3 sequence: CASSFGGGSKDTQYF. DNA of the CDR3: TGTGCCAGCAGCTTCGGGGGAGGCTCCAAGGATACGCAGTATTTT.

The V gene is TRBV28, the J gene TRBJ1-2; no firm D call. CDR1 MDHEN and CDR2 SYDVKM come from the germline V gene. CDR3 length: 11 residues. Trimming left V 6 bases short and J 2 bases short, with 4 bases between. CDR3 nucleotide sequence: TGTGCCAGCAGGGCAAACTATGGCTACACCTTC. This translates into CASRANYGYTF.